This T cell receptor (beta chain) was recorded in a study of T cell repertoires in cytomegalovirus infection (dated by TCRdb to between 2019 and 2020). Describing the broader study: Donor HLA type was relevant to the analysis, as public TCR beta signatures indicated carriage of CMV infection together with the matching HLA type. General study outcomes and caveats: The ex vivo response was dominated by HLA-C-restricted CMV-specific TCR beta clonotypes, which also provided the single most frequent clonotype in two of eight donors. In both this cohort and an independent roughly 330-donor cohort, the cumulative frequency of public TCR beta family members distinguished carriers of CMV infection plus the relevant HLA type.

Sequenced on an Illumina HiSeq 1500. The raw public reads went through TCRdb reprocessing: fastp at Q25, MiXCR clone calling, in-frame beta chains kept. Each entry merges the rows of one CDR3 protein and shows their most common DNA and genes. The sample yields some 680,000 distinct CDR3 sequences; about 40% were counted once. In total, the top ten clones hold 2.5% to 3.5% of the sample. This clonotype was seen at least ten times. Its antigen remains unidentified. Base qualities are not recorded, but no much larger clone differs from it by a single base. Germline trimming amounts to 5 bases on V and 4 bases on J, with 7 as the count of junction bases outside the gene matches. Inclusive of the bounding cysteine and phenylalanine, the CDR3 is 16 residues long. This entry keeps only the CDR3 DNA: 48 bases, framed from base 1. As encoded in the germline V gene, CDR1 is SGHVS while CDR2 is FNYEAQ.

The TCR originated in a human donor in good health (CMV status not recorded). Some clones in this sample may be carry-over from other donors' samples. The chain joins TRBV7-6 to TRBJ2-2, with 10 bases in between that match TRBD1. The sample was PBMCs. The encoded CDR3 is CASSAGQGLLTGELFF. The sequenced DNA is TGTGCCAGCAGCGCGGGACAGGGGCTCCTCACCGGGGAGCTGTTTTTT.